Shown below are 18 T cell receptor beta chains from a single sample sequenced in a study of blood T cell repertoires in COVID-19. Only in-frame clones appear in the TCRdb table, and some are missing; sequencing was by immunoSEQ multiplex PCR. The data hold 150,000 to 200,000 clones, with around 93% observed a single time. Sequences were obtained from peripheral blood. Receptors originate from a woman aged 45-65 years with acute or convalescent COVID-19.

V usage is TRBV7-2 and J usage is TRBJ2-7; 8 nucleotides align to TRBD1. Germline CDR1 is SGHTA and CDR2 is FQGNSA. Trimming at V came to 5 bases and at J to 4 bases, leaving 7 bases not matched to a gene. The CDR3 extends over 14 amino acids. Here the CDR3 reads CASSLRQGMYEQYF. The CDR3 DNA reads TGTGCCAGCAGCCTCCGACAGGGGATGTACGAGCAGTACTTC.

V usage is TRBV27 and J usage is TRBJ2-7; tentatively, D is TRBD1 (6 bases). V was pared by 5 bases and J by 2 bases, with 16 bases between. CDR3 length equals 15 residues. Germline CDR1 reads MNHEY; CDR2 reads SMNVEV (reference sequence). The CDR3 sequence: CASSARTVNTYEQYF. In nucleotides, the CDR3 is TGTGCCAGCAGTGCCCGGACAGTGAACACCTACGAGCAGTACTTC.

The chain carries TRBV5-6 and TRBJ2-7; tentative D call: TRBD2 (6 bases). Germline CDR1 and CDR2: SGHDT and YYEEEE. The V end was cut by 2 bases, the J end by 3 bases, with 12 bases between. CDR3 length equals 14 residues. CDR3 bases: TGTGCCAGCAGCTTCCAGGGTAGCGGCTACGAGCAGTACTTC. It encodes CASSFQGSGYEQYF.

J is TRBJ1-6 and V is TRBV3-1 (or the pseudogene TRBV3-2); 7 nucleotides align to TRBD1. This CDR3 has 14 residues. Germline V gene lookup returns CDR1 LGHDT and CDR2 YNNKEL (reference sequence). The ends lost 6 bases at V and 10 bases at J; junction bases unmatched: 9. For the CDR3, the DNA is TGTGCCAGCAGTCCCGACAGGGTCAGGTCACCCCTCCACTTT. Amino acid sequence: CASSPDRVRSPLHF.

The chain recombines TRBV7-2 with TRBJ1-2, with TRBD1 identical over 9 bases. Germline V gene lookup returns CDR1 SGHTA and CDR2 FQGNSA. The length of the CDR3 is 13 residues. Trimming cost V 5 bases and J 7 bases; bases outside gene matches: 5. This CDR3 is CASSTDRGAGYTF. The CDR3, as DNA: TGTGCCAGCAGCACTGACAGGGGGGCTGGCTACACCTTC.

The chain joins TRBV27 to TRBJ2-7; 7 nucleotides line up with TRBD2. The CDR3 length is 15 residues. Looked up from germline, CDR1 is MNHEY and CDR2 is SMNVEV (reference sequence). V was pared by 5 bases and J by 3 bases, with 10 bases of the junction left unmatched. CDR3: CASSTYPGGNYEQYF. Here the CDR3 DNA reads TGTGCCAGCAGTACCTACCCCGGGGGGAACTACGAGCAGTACTTC.

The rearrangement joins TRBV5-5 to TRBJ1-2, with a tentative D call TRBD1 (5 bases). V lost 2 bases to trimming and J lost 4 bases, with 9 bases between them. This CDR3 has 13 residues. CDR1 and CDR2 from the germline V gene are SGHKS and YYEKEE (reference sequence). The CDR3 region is CASSFRGAYGYTF. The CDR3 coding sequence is TGTGCCAGCAGCTTTAGGGGTGCCTATGGCTACACCTTC.

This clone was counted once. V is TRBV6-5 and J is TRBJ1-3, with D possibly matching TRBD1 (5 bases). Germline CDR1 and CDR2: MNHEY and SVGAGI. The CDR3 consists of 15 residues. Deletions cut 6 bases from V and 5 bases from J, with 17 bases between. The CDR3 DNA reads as TGTGCCAGCAGAGCCTTAGAGGCAGGGAGAAACACCATATATTTT. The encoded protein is CASRALEAGRNTIYF.

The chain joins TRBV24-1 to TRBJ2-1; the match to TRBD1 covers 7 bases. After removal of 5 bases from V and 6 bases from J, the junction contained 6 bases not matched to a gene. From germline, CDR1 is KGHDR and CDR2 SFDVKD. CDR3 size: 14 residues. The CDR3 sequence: CATSGLRGRNEQFF. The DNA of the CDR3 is TGTGCCACCAGTGGATTGAGGGGGCGCAATGAGCAGTTCTTC.

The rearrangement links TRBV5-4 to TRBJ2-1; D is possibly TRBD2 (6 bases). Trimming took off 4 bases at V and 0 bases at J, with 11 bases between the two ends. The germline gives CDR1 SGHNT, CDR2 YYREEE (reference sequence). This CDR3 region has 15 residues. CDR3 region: CASSRDGGSYNEQFF. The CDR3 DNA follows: TGTGCCAGCAGCCGGGACGGGGGCTCCTACAATGAGCAGTTCTTC.

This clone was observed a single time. As DNA, the CDR3 is TGCGCCAGCAGCCAAGACCGGGGAGTGTGGGCTGAAAAACTGTTTTTT. As protein: CASSQDRGVWAEKLFF. J is TRBJ1-4 and V is TRBV4-3; D is unclear. Germline V lookup: CDR1 LGHNA, CDR2 YSLEER. CDR3 size: 16 residues. The V end was cut by 0 bases, the J end by 7 bases, with 15 bases between.

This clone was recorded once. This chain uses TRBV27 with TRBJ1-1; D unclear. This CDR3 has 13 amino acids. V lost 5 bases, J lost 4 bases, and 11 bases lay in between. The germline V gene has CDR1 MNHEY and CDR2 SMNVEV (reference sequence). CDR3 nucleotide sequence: TGTGCCAGCAGTCCCCGACTGGTCACTGAAGCTTTCTTT. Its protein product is CASSPRLVTEAFF.

The CDR3 DNA sequence: TGTGCCAGCAGCCCCGAGATCCGCTACAATGAGCAGTTCTTC. This codes for CASSPEIRYNEQFF. The V gene is TRBV7-8, the J gene TRBJ2-1; D is ambiguous. There are 14 residues in the CDR3. Between the trimmed V and J ends, which lost 5 bases and 3 bases, there was a span of 11 bases. The germline gives CDR1 SGHVS, CDR2 FQNEAQ.

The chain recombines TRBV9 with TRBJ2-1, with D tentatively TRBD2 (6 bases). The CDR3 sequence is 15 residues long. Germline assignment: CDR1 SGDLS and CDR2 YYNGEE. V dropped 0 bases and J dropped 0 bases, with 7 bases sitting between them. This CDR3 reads CASSVVAASYNEQFF. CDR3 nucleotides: TGTGCCAGCAGCGTAGTAGCGGCCTCCTACAATGAGCAGTTCTTC.

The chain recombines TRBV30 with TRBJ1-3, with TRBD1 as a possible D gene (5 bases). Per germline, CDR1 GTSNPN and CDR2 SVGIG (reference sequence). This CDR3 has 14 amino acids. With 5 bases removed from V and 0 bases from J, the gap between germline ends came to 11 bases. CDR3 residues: CAWYRSRSGNTIYF. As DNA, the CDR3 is TGTGCCTGGTACAGGAGCCGCTCTGGAAACACCATATATTTT.

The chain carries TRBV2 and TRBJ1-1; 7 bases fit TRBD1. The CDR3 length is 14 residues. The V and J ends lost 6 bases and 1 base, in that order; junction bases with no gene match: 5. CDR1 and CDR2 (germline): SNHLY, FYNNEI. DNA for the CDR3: TGTGCCAGCAGCGCCGAGGGGGCGAACACTGAAGCTTTCTTT. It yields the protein CASSAEGANTEAFF.

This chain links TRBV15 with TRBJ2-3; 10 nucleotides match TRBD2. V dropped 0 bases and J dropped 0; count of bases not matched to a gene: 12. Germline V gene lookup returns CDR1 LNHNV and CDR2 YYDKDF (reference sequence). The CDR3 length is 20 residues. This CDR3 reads CATSREGGAGGPLSTDTQYF. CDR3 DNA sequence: TGTGCCACCAGCAGAGAAGGGGGAGCGGGAGGGCCTCTGAGCACAGATACGCAGTATTTT.

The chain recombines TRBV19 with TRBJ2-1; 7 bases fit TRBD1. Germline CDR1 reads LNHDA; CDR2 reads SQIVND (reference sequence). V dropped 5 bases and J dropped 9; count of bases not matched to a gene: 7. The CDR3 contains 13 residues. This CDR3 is CASSPDRLSEQFF. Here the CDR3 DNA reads TGTGCCAGTAGTCCGGACAGGTTATCTGAGCAGTTCTTC.